The 29 T cell receptor beta chains listed next were all sequenced from one sample in a study of CD8 T cells in Susac syndrome (dated by TCRdb to between 2018 and 2020). The library was generated by the immunoSEQ multiplex PCR assay. RNA was extracted using the RNeasy kit, and about 0.5 to 1 microgram was reverse transcribed with random hexamers. TCRdb took the public reads, trimmed them with fastp at Q25, ran MiXCR for clone calling and kept in-frame beta chains. Each record represents a unique CDR3 protein, reported with the most common genes and DNA among its rows. Within this sample are roughly 84,000 distinct CDR3 sequences, with roughly 95% of them counted one time only. About 0.41% of the sample rests with the top ten. Sequencing was done on a sample of CD8+ T cells from PBMCs. Source of these receptors: a human donor with Susac syndrome.

The chain employs TRBV7-9 and TRBJ2-3; tentative D call: TRBD1 (6 bases). This CDR3 contains 12 residues. Trimming removed 4 bases from V and 8 bases from J, with 10 bases in between. The germline gives CDR1 SEHNR, CDR2 FQNEAQ (reference sequence). The CDR3 nucleotides are TGTGCCAGCAGCTACCGACAGGTTACGCAGTATTTT. This translates into CASSYRQVTQYF.

V is TRBV6-2 or TRBV6-3 and J is TRBJ1-1; D possibly corresponds to TRBD1 (6 bases). V lost 6 bases and J lost 5, with 25 bases in between. Germline V gene data show CDR1 as MNHEY and CDR2 as SVGEGT. The CDR3 has 17 amino acids. Here the CDR3 reads CASRNRDNKMITTEAFF. The CDR3 DNA sequence: TGTGCCAGCAGGAACCGGGACAATAAAATGATTACGACTGAAGCTTTCTTT.

The rearrangement joins TRBV20-1 to TRBJ2-7, with no clear D. The germline V gene encodes CDR1 DFQATT and CDR2 SNEGSKA (reference sequence). The V end was cut by 3 bases, the J end by 0 bases, with 9 bases between. This CDR3 has 13 amino acids. The CDR3 DNA is TGCAGTGCTAGGGGTCCTAGCTCCTACGAGCAGTACTTC. This codes for CSARGPSSYEQYF.

The V gene is TRBV5-4, the J gene TRBJ2-5; D unclear. Germline CDR1 and CDR2: SGHNT and YYREEE (reference sequence). The CDR3 totals 15 residues. V lost 3 bases, J lost 3 bases, and 15 bases lay in between. CDR3 coding DNA: TGTGCCAGCAGCTCAATACTCGAGCCGAAAGAGACCCAGTACTTC. Translated, it gives CASSSILEPKETQYF.

The rearrangement links TRBV4-3 to TRBJ2-7, with a possible D match to TRBD2 (7 bases). CDR1 is LGHNA, CDR2 YSLEER, per germline. V gave up 0 bases and J gave up 5 bases, with 17 bases separating them. The CDR3 runs to 16 residues. The CDR3 region has the DNA TGCGCCAGCAGCCAAGAGGTTCCGGGGGGCGGAGACGAGCAGTACTTC. It is translated as CASSQEVPGGGDEQYF.

CDR3 sequence (DNA): TGTGCCAGCCCGGACAGGGTAGACGAGCAGTACTTC. Protein: CASPDRVDEQYF. This chain uses TRBV7-2 with TRBJ2-7; TRBD1 matches at 8 bases. The J segment lost 5 bases and the V segment lost 8 bases, leaving 5 bases of the junction unmatched. CDR1 SGHTA and CDR2 FQGNSA come from the germline V gene. CDR3 length equals 12 residues.

The chain links TRBV4-3 to TRBJ2-3; D not certain. There are 16 residues in the CDR3. CDR1 is LGHNA, CDR2 YSLEER, per germline. The V gene lost 0 bases and the J gene lost 0 bases, with 10 bases spanning the gap. CDR3 residues: CASSQDFSLSTDTQYF. The CDR3 DNA is TGCGCCAGCAGCCAAGATTTTAGTCTTAGCACAGATACGCAGTATTTT.

The rearrangement joins TRBV12-3 or TRBV12-4 to TRBJ2-3; D gene ambiguous. The CDR3 sequence is 15 residues long. V lost 5 bases and J lost 4, with 16 bases in between. The CDR3 loop reads CASSPTSNPADTQYF. The CDR3 DNA is TGTGCCAGCAGTCCAACCTCCAACCCGGCAGATACGCAGTATTTT.

The rearrangement joins TRBV29-1 to TRBJ2-7; 11 nucleotides match TRBD2. Germline trimming cut 1 base from V and 3 bases from J; bases unmatched to any gene: 8. In germline, CDR1 is SQVTM, CDR2 ANQGSEA. The CDR3 length is 16 residues. CDR3 in DNA: TGCAGCGTTGAAGTGGAGACTAGCGGGAAGATCTACGAGCAGTACTTC. Translating it yields CSVEVETSGKIYEQYF.

The chain links TRBV24-1 to TRBJ2-5; D is ambiguous. V dropped 5 bases and J dropped 14 bases, with 8 bases sitting between them. From germline, CDR1 is KGHDR and CDR2 SFDVKD. The CDR3 has 9 residues. The CDR3 DNA reads as TGTGCCACCAGTGGAGCGACCTACTTC. Protein: CATSGATYF.

This clonotype was counted a single time. V gene TRBV9 combines with J gene TRBJ2-7, with 8 nucleotides matching TRBD2. The CDR3 consists of 14 residues. The junction had 5 bases not matched to a gene; V was cut back by 0 bases and J by 6 bases. The germline CDR1 and CDR2 sequences are SGDLS and YYNGEE. CDR3 sequence reads: CASSVGGGPREQYF. In DNA, the CDR3 is TGTGCCAGCAGCGTAGGCGGGGGGCCCCGCGAGCAGTACTTC.

The rearrangement uses TRBV13 and TRBJ2-5; D gene unclear. The germline V and J ends were trimmed by 3 bases and 5 bases, with 7 bases remaining between them. Germline V lookup: CDR1 PRHDT, CDR2 FYEKMQ (reference sequence). CDR3 length equals 12 residues. CDR3: CASSFIGETQYF. As DNA, the CDR3 is TGTGCCAGCAGCTTCATAGGGGAGACCCAGTACTTC.

The chain couples TRBV7-3 to TRBJ2-1; D is ambiguous. Germline V gene sequence: CDR1 SGHTA, CDR2 FQGTGA. The CDR3 is 15 amino acids. V was cut by 0 bases and J by 6 bases, with 12 bases left in between. CDR3 region: CASSLTAATTNEQFF. The CDR3, as DNA: TGTGCCAGCAGCTTAACGGCCGCTACCACCAATGAGCAGTTCTTC.

This chain joins TRBV5-6 and TRBJ1-5; D unclear. This CDR3 is 12 amino acids long. The V gene lost 4 bases and the J gene lost 5 bases, with 7 bases spanning the gap. The germline V gene has CDR1 SGHDT and CDR2 YYEEEE. Written as DNA, the CDR3 is TGTGCCAGCAGCGCCCCATATCAGCCCCAGCATTTT. Protein: CASSAPYQPQHF.

V usage is TRBV3-1 and J usage is TRBJ2-6; D not certain. Deletions cut 1 base from V and 0 bases from J, with 7 bases between. The CDR3 covers 16 residues. Germline lookup yields CDR1 LGHDT and CDR2 YNNKEL (reference sequence). Here the CDR3 reads CASSQGSGSGANVLTF. For the CDR3, the DNA is TGTGCCAGCAGCCAAGGATCCGGCTCTGGGGCCAACGTCCTGACTTTC.

V usage is TRBV9 and J usage is TRBJ1-2; D perhaps matches TRBD1 (5 bases). Trimming left V 8 bases short and J 8 bases short, with 13 bases between. The germline gives CDR1 SGDLS, CDR2 YYNGEE. CDR3 length: 11 amino acids. DNA of the CDR3: TGTGCCAGTCACGGGGGACGGGGCTACACCTTC. Residues: CASHGGRGYTF.

The chain joins TRBV19 to TRBJ2-1; possible D gene TRBD1, 5 bases. The CDR3 loop spans 15 amino acids. Germline V gives CDR1 LNHDA, CDR2 SQIVND (reference sequence). V was clipped by 5 bases and J by 7 bases, with 18 bases between them. The CDR3 loop is CASSPSDWTPNEQFF. The CDR3 DNA is TGTGCCAGTAGTCCGTCAGACTGGACACCAAATGAGCAGTTCTTC.

J is TRBJ2-7 and V is TRBV4-1; D remains ambiguous. With 0 bases removed from V and 2 bases from J, the gap between germline ends came to 11 bases. Germline loops: CDR1 MGHRA, CDR2 YSYEKL. The CDR3 sequence is 15 residues long. CDR3: CASSQDPSSTYEQYF. CDR3 nucleotide sequence: TGCGCCAGCAGCCAAGATCCCAGCTCCACCTACGAGCAGTACTTC.

The chain employs TRBV5-1 and TRBJ2-5; D is ambiguous. This CDR3 is built from 14 residues. The germline V gene encodes CDR1 SGHRS and CDR2 YFSETQ. The V end lost 2 bases, the J end lost 2 bases, and 10 bases lay between the germline ends. The CDR3 region is CASSFNSLQETQYF. The CDR3 region has the DNA TGCGCCAGCAGCTTCAACAGCCTACAAGAGACCCAGTACTTC.

V usage is TRBV20-1 and J usage is TRBJ2-7; the D gene is possibly TRBD2 (6 bases). Trimming pared 1 base from V and 5 bases from J, leaving 15 bases between. The V gene's germline CDR1 is DFQATT and CDR2 SNEGSKA (reference sequence). The CDR3 spans 14 residues. Here the CDR3 DNA reads TGCAGTGCTAGAGGGCCAGGAGGGTATAACGAGCAGTACTTC. As protein: CSARGPGGYNEQYF.

This chain uses TRBV20-1 with TRBJ1-1; D is uncertain. The CDR3 runs 13 residues. The V end lost 5 bases, the J end lost 1 base, and 11 bases lay between the germline ends. CDR1 is DFQATT and CDR2 is SNEGSKA in the germline V gene (reference sequence). The CDR3 nucleotides read TGCAGTGCTTACTACGCACCGAACACTGAAGCTTTCTTT. Its protein product is CSAYYAPNTEAFF.

In nucleotides, the CDR3 is TGCAGCGTTGAATATGACGAGGGAGTCTATGGCTACACCTTC. Residues: CSVEYDEGVYGYTF. The chain links TRBV29-1 to TRBJ1-2; D is uncertain. This CDR3 region has 14 residues. The germline gives CDR1 SQVTM, CDR2 ANQGSEA. Trimming cost V 2 bases and J 4 bases, with 14 bases left between them.

This clonotype was observed once. V gene TRBV20-1 combines with J gene TRBJ2-7, with D perhaps given as TRBD1 or TRBD2 (6 bases each). The CDR3 has 14 residues. Trimming cost V 5 bases and J 3 bases, with 17 bases left between them. In germline, CDR1 is DFQATT, CDR2 SNEGSKA (reference sequence). CDR3 DNA sequence: TGCAGTGCTCTAGGTGGGGGGCGCAGCTACGAGCAGTACTTC. Residues: CSALGGGRSYEQYF.

The V and J genes are TRBV29-1 and TRBJ2-6, with D perhaps TRBD1 or TRBD2 (5 bases each). V was shortened by 0 bases and J by 1 base, with 28 bases between the two germline ends. This CDR3 spans 22 amino acids. The V gene's germline CDR1 is SQVTM and CDR2 ANQGSEA. The CDR3 bases are TGCAGCGTTGAAGATTGGGACCCGCCGAACGGGCCTGGGCTGTCTGGGGCCAACGTCCTGACTTTC. It codes for CSVEDWDPPNGPGLSGANVLTF.

The chain couples TRBV30 to TRBJ1-1; TRBD1 is a possible D gene (5 bases). Between the trimmed V and J ends, which lost 4 bases and 0 bases, there was a span of 6 bases. The CDR3 consists of 12 residues. From germline, CDR1 is GTSNPN and CDR2 SVGIG (reference sequence). The CDR3, as DNA: TGTGCCTGGACAGGGTTGAACACTGAAGCTTTCTTT. Amino acids: CAWTGLNTEAFF.

V usage is TRBV6-2 or TRBV6-3 and J usage is TRBJ2-1, with D perhaps matching TRBD1 (5 bases). CDR1 and CDR2 from the germline V gene are MNHEY and SVGEGT. The CDR3 is 12 residues long. The V end was cut by 8 bases, the J end by 9 bases, with 14 bases between. CDR3 bases: TGTGCCAGCTCGAAAAAAGGGGTTGAGCAGTTCTTC. Amino acid sequence: CASSKKGVEQFF.

The CDR3 reads CATSRSEETQYF. The DNA of the CDR3 is TGTGCCACCAGCAGGAGTGAGGAGACCCAGTACTTC. This chain uses TRBV15 with TRBJ2-5; no firm D call. The CDR3 has 12 amino acids. Between the trimmed V and J ends, which lost 3 bases and 5 bases, there was a span of 7 bases. Germline CDR1 LNHNV, CDR2 YYDKDF (reference sequence). The whole variable domain, filled in from reference TRBV15 and TRBJ2-5, reads DAMVIQNPRYQVTQFGKPVTLSCSQTLNHNVMYWYQQKSSQAPKLLFHYYDKDFNNEADTPDNFQSRRPNTSFCFLDIRSPGLGDTAMYLCATSRSEETQYFGPGTRLLVL.

The chain carries TRBV29-1 and TRBJ2-7; D possibly uses TRBD1 or TRBD2 (5 bases each). V lost 7 bases and J lost 4, with 11 bases in between. Germline-derived CDR1 and CDR2 are SQVTM and ANQGSEA. This CDR3 comprises 11 residues. CDR3 nucleotides: TGCAGCGGATACTGGGGGTACGAGCAGTACTTC. This translates into CSGYWGYEQYF.

The V gene is TRBV18, the J gene TRBJ2-1, with a possible D match to TRBD2 (7 bases). The V gene's germline CDR1 is KGHSH and CDR2 LQKENI. V dropped 2 bases and J dropped 2 bases, with 13 bases sitting between them. This CDR3 is built from 16 residues. The CDR3 protein is CASSPVTGGTYNEQFF. CDR3 in DNA: TGTGCCAGCTCACCAGTAACGGGGGGCACCTACAATGAGCAGTTCTTC. Looking up the rest from reference TRBV18 and TRBJ2-1 gives the full variable domain: NAGVMQNPRHLVRRRGQEARLRCSPMKGHSHVYWYRQLPEEGLKFMVYLQKENIIDESGMPKERFSAEFPKEGPSILRIQQVVRGDSAAYFCASSPVTGGTYNEQFFGPGTRLTVL.